A single sample is the source of the 32 T cell receptor beta chains below, sequenced in a study of T-cell reconstitution after alpha-beta-depleted transplantation in children. As it was prepared, the TCRbeta library received unique molecular identifiers. From the PCR reads, TCRdb called clonotypes with MiXCR, one entry per CDR3 protein. This table holds some 530,000 distinct CDR3 sequences, approximately 12% found once. This specimen consisted of PBMCs from the stem cell graft donor, obtained from the stem cell graft. The receptors were sampled from a human donor who donated a stem cell graft to a child with combined immunodeficiency.

Many counts were recorded for this clonotype. The chain joins TRBV9 to TRBJ2-1; D call uncertain. This CDR3 comprises 15 residues. V lost 4 bases and J 0 bases, leaving 11 bases between the germline ends. CDR1 is SGDLS, CDR2 YYNGEE, per germline. CDR3 sequence reads: CASSPSEASYNEQFF. CDR3 in DNA: TGTGCCAGCAGCCCCTCTGAGGCCTCCTACAATGAGCAGTTCTTC. The full variable domain, with the rest looked up from reference TRBV9 and TRBJ2-1, is DSGVTQTPKHLITATGQRVTLRCSPRSGDLSVYWYQQSLDQGLQFLIQYYNGEERAKGNILERFSAQQFPDLHSELNLSSLELGDSALYFCASSPSEASYNEQFFGPGTRLTVL.

The chain couples TRBV4-3 to TRBJ2-7, with D possibly being TRBD1 (6 bases). The germline V and J ends were trimmed by 1 base and 5 bases, with 9 bases remaining between them. Germline lookup yields CDR1 LGHNA and CDR2 YSLEER. This CDR3 contains 13 residues. The chain's CDR3 is CASSQVQGHEQYF. CDR3 in DNA: TGCGCCAGCAGCCAAGTACAGGGCCACGAGCAGTACTTC.

The rearrangement uses TRBV30 and TRBJ1-1; D is ambiguous. The CDR3 extends over 13 amino acids. Trimming removed 3 bases from V and 1 base from J, with 9 bases in between. Germline assignment: CDR1 GTSNPN and CDR2 SVGIG (reference sequence). CDR3 amino acids: CAWSHLGNTEAFF. As DNA, the CDR3 is TGTGCCTGGAGCCACCTGGGGAACACTGAAGCTTTCTTT.

The chain employs TRBV20-1 and TRBJ2-2; perhaps TRBD2 as D (5 bases). V lost 1 base and J lost 4, with 10 bases in between. The CDR3 runs 14 residues. CDR1 and CDR2 (germline): DFQATT, SNEGSKA (reference sequence). The CDR3 spells CSARGASSTGELFF. DNA for the CDR3: TGCAGTGCTAGAGGAGCTAGCAGCACCGGGGAGCTGTTTTTT.

This clonotype was detected only a few times. The genes are TRBV7-9 and TRBJ2-2; D remains ambiguous. Germline loops: CDR1 SEHNR, CDR2 FQNEAQ (reference sequence). The CDR3 is 15 amino acids. With 2 bases removed from V and 1 base from J, the gap between germline ends came to 8 bases. CDR3 sequence: CASSLNRQNTGELFF. The CDR3 bases are TGTGCCAGCAGCTTAAACCGGCAGAACACCGGGGAGCTGTTTTTT.

In this sample, this clonotype turned up a few times. This chain uses TRBV5-1 with TRBJ1-1, with D tentatively TRBD1 (5 bases). Looked up from germline, CDR1 is SGHRS and CDR2 is YFSETQ. V was clipped by 7 bases and J by 4 bases, with 17 bases between them. The CDR3 is 14 residues long. The CDR3 DNA sequence: TGCGCCAGCCGCCGGCAGGGTCTGGGCACTGAAGCTTTCTTT. As protein: CASRRQGLGTEAFF.

The rearrangement uses TRBV10-3 and TRBJ1-1, with a possible D match to TRBD1 (6 bases). V lost 4 bases and J lost 4, with 22 bases in between. The germline V gene encodes CDR1 ENHRY and CDR2 SYGVKD. The CDR3 has 17 amino acids. CDR3 residues: CAISGFGGRGGVTEAFF. The CDR3 nucleotides are TGTGCCATCAGTGGTTTCGGGGGCCGGGGCGGTGTCACTGAAGCTTTCTTT.

The CDR3 loop is CASSWLRGVHNEQFF. In nucleotides, the CDR3 is TGTGCCAGCAGTTGGCTTCGGGGGGTACATAATGAGCAGTTCTTC. The V and J genes are TRBV6-5 and TRBJ2-1; 7 bases agree with TRBD2. Germline lookup yields CDR1 MNHEY and CDR2 SVGAGI. The CDR3 spans 15 residues. With 4 bases clipped from V and 7 bases from J, the junction kept 10 bases outside the gene matches.

The table lists this clonotype with many counts. V gene TRBV7-9 combines with J gene TRBJ2-1, with 9 positions matching TRBD2. Unmatched junction bases numbered 7, after V lost 6 bases and J lost 7 bases. This CDR3 region has 14 residues. Germline V gene data show CDR1 as SEHNR and CDR2 as FQNEAQ (reference sequence). CDR3 coding DNA: TGTGCCAGCAGGTCAGGCGGGAGGGGGAATGAGCAGTTCTTC. This translates into CASRSGGRGNEQFF. Drawing the rest from reference TRBV7-9 and TRBJ2-1, the complete variable domain is DTGVSQNPRHKITKRGQNVTFRCDPISEHNRLYWYRQTLGQGPEFLTYFQNEAQLEKSRLLSDRFSAERPKGSFSTLEIQRTEQGDSAMYLCASRSGGRGNEQFFGPGTRLTVL.

This clonotype was recorded a few times. The genes are TRBV2 and TRBJ1-2, with 10 bases identical to TRBD1. The CDR3 covers 15 residues. V lost 2 bases and J lost 6; bases outside the gene matches: 6. Germline V gene lookup returns CDR1 SNHLY and CDR2 FYNNEI. CDR3 residues: CASSERGQGYDGYTF. CDR3 DNA sequence: TGTGCCAGCAGTGAAAGGGGACAGGGGTATGATGGCTACACCTTC.

The chain links TRBV6-1 to TRBJ2-1, with TRBD2 matching 7 bases. This CDR3 comprises 15 residues. Germline CDR1 is MNHNS and CDR2 is SASEGT. V lost 5 bases to trimming and J lost 5 bases; unmatched junction nucleotides: 9. CDR3 nucleotides: TGTGCCAGCAGTCAATCCCTAGCGGCAAACAATGAGCAGTTCTTC. It specifies CASSQSLAANNEQFF.

The CDR3: CASSQGERAEDTQYF. DNA for the CDR3: TGTGCCAGCAGCCAAGGGGAAAGGGCCGAAGATACGCAGTATTTT. The chain is built from TRBV4-2 and TRBJ2-3; D is unresolved. This CDR3 contains 15 residues. Trimming removed 1 base from V and 5 bases from J, with 13 bases in between. Germline values: CDR1 LGHNA, CDR2 YNFKEQ.

A few counts support this clonotype. V and J are TRBV5-1 and TRBJ2-7, with a tentative D call TRBD2 (5 bases). V lost 2 bases, J lost 5 bases, and 11 bases lay in between. CDR1 and CDR2 (germline): SGHRS, YFSETQ. The CDR3 extends over 13 amino acids. DNA of the CDR3: TGCGCCAGCAGCTTTGGACTTCGAAACGAGCAGTACTTC. It translates to CASSFGLRNEQYF. The complete variable domain, with remaining parts taken from reference TRBV5-1 and TRBJ2-7, reads KAGVTQTPRYLIKTRGQQVTLSCSPISGHRSVSWYQQTPGQGLQFLFEYFSETQRNKGNFPGRFSGRQFSNSRSEMNVSTLELGDSALYLCASSFGLRNEQYFGPGTRLTVT.

This clonotype was observed a handful of times. The chain employs TRBV7-2 and TRBJ1-1; D unresolved. Per the germline V gene, CDR1 is SGHTA and CDR2 is FQGNSA. The CDR3 totals 14 residues. Trimming removed 1 base at V and 5 bases at J, with 11 bases between. The CDR3 region has the DNA TGTGCCAGCAGCTTAGTGAAAGGTAGAACTGAAGCTTTCTTT. It is translated as CASSLVKGRTEAFF.

V gene TRBV10-3 combines with J gene TRBJ2-3; D is possibly TRBD1 or TRBD2 (6 bases each). Germline loops: CDR1 ENHRY, CDR2 SYGVKD. V gave up 8 bases and J gave up 2 bases, with 14 bases separating them. The CDR3 has 14 residues. The CDR3 sequence is CAIRGLAPTDTQYF. The CDR3 coding sequence is TGTGCCATCCGGGGGCTAGCGCCCACAGATACGCAGTATTTT.

This clonotype was counted a few times. V and J are TRBV12-3 or TRBV12-4 and TRBJ1-4; possible D gene TRBD1, 6 bases. The ends were cut back, 0 bases at V and 3 bases at J, with 11 bases in the middle. The CDR3 contains 16 residues. Here the CDR3 reads CASSLAGGAANEKLFF. CDR3 bases: TGTGCCAGCAGTTTAGCTGGGGGCGCCGCTAATGAAAAACTGTTTTTT.

This clonotype was recorded a few times. This chain connects TRBV4-2 to TRBJ2-5; TRBD2 agrees at 14 bases. The CDR3 loop spans 20 amino acids. The V segment lost 0 bases and the J segment 4 bases; nucleotides outside the gene matches: 13. Germline CDR1 is LGHNA and CDR2 is YNFKEQ. CDR3 loop: CASSQDPRTSGGPALETQYF. The DNA of the CDR3 is TGTGCCAGCAGCCAAGATCCCCGGACTAGCGGGGGGCCCGCCCTAGAGACCCAGTACTTC.

This chain connects TRBV24-1 to TRBJ2-1; 9 nucleotides agree with TRBD1. Trimming took 4 bases from V and 0 from J; bases not matched to a gene: 12. CDR1 KGHDR and CDR2 SFDVKD come from the germline V gene. The CDR3 contains 19 residues. CDR3 DNA sequence: TGTGCCACCAGTGACCCCCCTGGGACAGGGAAGAGCTCCTACAATGAGCAGTTCTTC. Its protein product is CATSDPPGTGKSSYNEQFF.

The chain combines TRBV6-2 or TRBV6-3 with TRBJ1-5, with D perhaps matching TRBD1 (6 bases). CDR3 length: 14 amino acids. The germline CDR1 and CDR2 sequences are MNHEY and SVGEGT. Trimming shortened V by 6 bases and J by 3 bases, and 12 bases separated the two germline ends. The CDR3 here is CASSQGQNNQPQHF. The CDR3 DNA follows: TGTGCCAGCAGCCAAGGACAGAACAATCAGCCCCAGCATTTT.

The chain has TRBV11-2 and TRBJ2-3, with 10 bases lining up with TRBD1. The trim removed 5 bases at V and 5 bases at J, leaving 4 bases unmatched. In germline, CDR1 is SGHAT, CDR2 FQNNGV. CDR3 length: 14 residues. The CDR3 loop is CASSETGGRDTQYF. CDR3 coding DNA: TGTGCCAGCAGCGAGACAGGGGGCAGAGATACGCAGTATTTT.

This clonotype was recorded a few times. This chain connects TRBV7-9 to TRBJ2-3, with D possibly being TRBD2 (6 bases). CDR3 size: 16 residues. V lost 0 bases and J 2 bases, leaving 12 bases between the germline ends. Germline CDR1 is SEHNR and CDR2 is FQNEAQ (reference sequence). The chain's CDR3 is CASSLALGGSTDTQYF. The CDR3 DNA follows: TGTGCCAGCAGCTTAGCGCTTGGGGGGTCCACAGATACGCAGTATTTT.

In this sample, this clonotype turned up a few times. The chain carries TRBV5-1 and TRBJ2-3; D is ambiguous. Between the trimmed V and J ends, which lost 4 bases and 2 bases, there was a span of 11 bases. The germline gives CDR1 SGHRS, CDR2 YFSETQ. The CDR3 runs 14 residues. CDR3 bases: TGCGCCAGCAGCCCTACAGCAGACACAGATACGCAGTATTTT. Protein product: CASSPTADTDTQYF.

This clonotype was recorded at least ten times. This chain links TRBV5-6 with TRBJ2-7; the D is unclear. There are 13 residues in the CDR3. V shed 1 base and J shed 0 bases, with 5 bases lying between them. From germline, CDR1 is SGHDT and CDR2 YYEEEE. CDR3 region: CASSLPISYEQYF. Written as DNA, the CDR3 is TGTGCCAGCAGCTTGCCAATCTCCTACGAGCAGTACTTC.

This clonotype has a count of ten or more. The CDR3 region has the DNA TGCAGTGCTAGTGGGCGCGGGGGGGGAAGGAATGAGCAGTTCTTC. Translating gives CSASGRGGGRNEQFF. The gene calls are TRBV20-1 and TRBJ2-1; TRBD2 agrees at 9 bases. The V gene end was trimmed by 3 bases and the J gene end by 7 bases; junction bases not matched to a gene: 10. Germline assignment: CDR1 DFQATT and CDR2 SNEGSKA (reference sequence). The CDR3 loop spans 15 amino acids.

The gene calls are TRBV6-5 and TRBJ2-7; 7 nucleotides agree with TRBD1. The CDR3 sequence is 13 residues long. Looked up from germline, CDR1 is MNHEY and CDR2 is SVGAGI. V shed 2 bases, J shed 7 bases, and the junction held 5 bases outside the gene matches. The CDR3 sequence: CASSYEGASEQYF. CDR3 nucleotides: TGTGCCAGCAGTTACGAGGGGGCAAGTGAGCAGTACTTC.

This clonotype occurred a few times. V and J are TRBV2 and TRBJ2-5; perhaps D is TRBD1 or TRBD2 (6 bases each). Germline loops: CDR1 SNHLY, CDR2 FYNNEI. The CDR3 contains 14 residues. Trimming pared 7 bases from V and 5 bases from J, leaving 17 bases between. The CDR3 DNA reads TGTGCCAGCACCGAGGGGGGTTTGTGGGAGACCCAGTACTTC. Residues: CASTEGGLWETQYF. Together with reference TRBV2 and TRBJ2-5, the CDR3 gives the full variable domain: EPEVTQTPSHQVTQMGQEVILRCVPISNHLYFYWYRQILGQKVEFLVSFYNNEISEKSEIFDDQFSVERPDGSNFTLKIRSTKLEDSAMYFCASTEGGLWETQYFGPGTRLLVL.

V and J are TRBV27 and TRBJ1-4, with D uncertain. V was clipped by 6 bases and J by 8 bases, with 13 bases between them. The CDR3 extends over 13 amino acids. Per germline, CDR1 MNHEY and CDR2 SMNVEV (reference sequence). The CDR3 nucleotides are TGTGCCAGCAGCGTATTGAGAGGGGAAAAACTGTTTTTT. It specifies CASSVLRGEKLFF.

The V call is TRBV12-3 or TRBV12-4, the J call TRBJ2-4; D is unresolved. V lost 5 bases and J lost 8, with 22 bases in between. The CDR3 extends over 16 amino acids. As DNA, the CDR3 is TGTGCCAGCAGTATAGAAAGCCCGGAGACCCTCGACATTCAGTACTTC. This sequence encodes CASSIESPETLDIQYF.

The V and J genes are TRBV12-3 or TRBV12-4 and TRBJ2-1, with a tentative D call TRBD2 (5 bases). Trimming left V 6 bases short and J 0 bases short, with 9 bases between. The CDR3 runs to 14 residues. DNA of the CDR3: TGTGCCAGCAGGATAGGGAGCTCCTACAATGAGCAGTTCTTC. It yields the protein CASRIGSSYNEQFF.

At least ten counts were recorded for this clonotype. The chain recombines TRBV5-1 with TRBJ2-7, with 7 bases that match TRBD1. Germline V gene sequence: CDR1 SGHRS, CDR2 YFSETQ. This CDR3 spans 15 amino acids. J lost 0 bases, V lost 0 bases, and 3 bases had no gene match. The CDR3 DNA sequence: TGCGCCAGCAGCTTGGGGACAGGTCCCTCCTACGAGCAGTACTTC. It is translated as CASSLGTGPSYEQYF.

This clonotype was seen ten or more times. The rearrangement joins TRBV19 to TRBJ2-6; D unclear. The CDR3 is made up of 14 amino acids. The ends were cut back, 4 bases at V and 2 bases at J, with 6 bases in the middle. Germline V CDR1 and CDR2: LNHDA, SQIVND (reference sequence). CDR3 region: CASSRVAGANVLTF. In nucleotides, the CDR3 is TGTGCCAGTAGTAGGGTTGCTGGGGCCAACGTCCTGACTTTC.

The V call is TRBV27, the J call TRBJ1-2; D gene unclear. Trimming took off 1 base at V and 0 bases at J, with 9 bases between the two ends. The length of the CDR3 is 15 residues. Per germline, CDR1 MNHEY and CDR2 SMNVEV (reference sequence). The chain's CDR3 is CASSLYAGTNYGYTF. The CDR3 DNA reads as TGTGCCAGCAGTTTATACGCAGGAACTAACTATGGCTACACCTTC.